This entry describes one TCR beta chain. Its antigen is undetermined. This sample was included in a study of memory CD4+ T cells and cytomegalovirus serostatus. Study-wide context: Donors were healthy Belgian adults, under 10 CMV seropositive and approximately 23 seronegative. Study conclusions and caveats: Repertoires predicted CMV serostatus with median bootstrapped AUC of approximately 0.94.

This table comes from immunoSEQ multiplex PCR, and its TCRdb copy is limited to in-frame clones, with some not included. There are about 60,000 clones in the sample; approximately 80% occur only once, and 0.82% lies in the top ten. Germline V CDR1 and CDR2: SNHLY, FYNNEI. The V and J ends lost 8 bases and 2 bases respectively, with 10 bases between them. The CDR3 is 13 amino acids. The sort gate was single viable CD3+CD4+CD8-CD45RO+ cells for memory CD4+ T cells. Positive selection with CD4 microbeads enriched total CD4+ T cells. The rearrangement links TRBV2 to TRBJ1-3; D gene unclear. The sequencing input was memory CD4+ T cells from blood. The TCR comes from an adult in good health and CMV-seronegative. The CDR3: CASAGSPGNTIYF. CDR3 nucleotide sequence: TGTGCCAGCGCGGGGTCGCCTGGAAACACCATATATTTT.